Following are 19 T cell receptor beta chains from one sample sequenced in a study of CD8 T cells in Susac syndrome. After extraction with the RNeasy kit, about 0.45 to 1 ug of the RNA was reverse transcribed using random hexamers. TCRdb used MiXCR to reprocess the immunoSEQ multiplex PCR reads, holding one entry per CDR3 protein. The table lists around 170,000 distinct CDR3 sequences, 95% to 97% of them singletons, with approximately 0.12% in the top ten. Sequenced: CD4+ T cells from PBMCs. The receptors shown here come from a human donor with Susac syndrome.

The chain links TRBV28 to TRBJ1-5; possibly TRBD1 for D (5 bases). Per germline, CDR1 MDHEN and CDR2 SYDVKM. Trimming cost V 5 bases and J 6 bases, with 17 bases left between them. The CDR3 is made up of 15 amino acids. Written as DNA, the CDR3 is TGTGCCAGCAGTCCCACCGTGGGGGGGGGTCAGCCCCAGCATTTT. It translates to CASSPTVGGGQPQHF.

This clonotype has only a few counts. This rearrangement joins TRBV3-1 to TRBJ2-5; D is unclear. The CDR3 sequence is 15 residues long. Germline CDR1 is LGHDT and CDR2 is YNNKEL (reference sequence). V dropped 0 bases and J dropped 4 bases, with 12 bases sitting between them. CDR3 sequence reads: CASSQDGLGRETQYF. The CDR3 nucleotides read TGTGCCAGCAGCCAAGACGGCTTAGGGCGAGAGACCCAGTACTTC.

The chain couples TRBV19 to TRBJ1-5, with 7 bases fitting TRBD1. Germline V CDR1 and CDR2: LNHDA, SQIVND (reference sequence). The CDR3 covers 15 residues. After removal of 3 bases from V and 4 bases from J, the junction contained 6 bases not matched to a gene. The CDR3 sequence: CASSIGTGANQPQHF. CDR3 DNA: TGTGCCAGTAGTATCGGTACAGGGGCAAATCAGCCCCAGCATTTT.

The chain is built from TRBV12-3 or TRBV12-4 and TRBJ1-1; D gene unclear. The V gene lost 8 bases and the J gene lost 2 bases, with 12 bases spanning the gap. The CDR3 spans 13 residues. CDR3 nucleotide sequence: TGTGCCAGCTTCCTTGGGGTAAACACTGAAGCTTTCTTT. Amino acids: CASFLGVNTEAFF.

The rearrangement joins TRBV28 to TRBJ2-5; D is perhaps TRBD1 or TRBD2 (5 bases each). From germline, CDR1 is MDHEN and CDR2 SYDVKM. Trimming pared 6 bases from V and 4 bases from J, leaving 15 bases between. The CDR3 totals 14 residues. The CDR3 is CASSLGGGGETQYF. CDR3 bases: TGTGCCAGCAGCCTAGGTGGGGGTGGAGAGACCCAGTACTTC.

The table lists this clonotype with a count of one. The genes are TRBV18 and TRBJ2-2, with D possibly matching TRBD1 (6 bases). Germline loops: CDR1 KGHSH, CDR2 LQKENI. With 5 bases removed from V and 4 bases from J, the gap between germline ends came to 8 bases. This CDR3 comprises 13 residues. The CDR3 nucleotides read TGTGCCAGCTCAGAACAGGGCACCGGGGAGCTGTTTTTT. This encodes CASSEQGTGELFF. The full variable domain, its missing parts supplied by reference TRBV18 and TRBJ2-2, is NAGVMQNPRHLVRRRGQEARLRCSPMKGHSHVYWYRQLPEEGLKFMVYLQKENIIDESGMPKERFSAEFPKEGPSILRIQQVVRGDSAAYFCASSEQGTGELFFGEGSRLTVL.

This clonotype has a single count. V usage is TRBV28 and J usage is TRBJ2-5; 11 bases line up with TRBD1. Germline V gene lookup returns CDR1 MDHEN and CDR2 SYDVKM. This CDR3 region has 16 residues. V dropped 6 bases and J dropped 3; count of bases not matched to a gene: 9. CDR3 DNA: TGTGCCAGCAGAAGTTGGGACAGGGGGTCGGAAGAGACCCAGTACTTC. It is translated as CASRSWDRGSEETQYF. Variable domain in full (rest from reference TRBV28 and TRBJ2-5): DVKVTQSSRYLVKRTGEKVFLECVQDMDHENMFWYRQDPGLGLRLIYFSYDVKMKEKGDIPEGYSVSREKKERFSLILESASTNQTSMYLCASRSWDRGSEETQYFGPGTRLLVL.

J is TRBJ2-2 and V is TRBV12-3 or TRBV12-4; no clear D gene. CDR3 length equals 14 residues. V lost 4 bases and J lost 7, with 13 bases in between. CDR3 sequence reads: CASSSRAVVGELFF. CDR3 nucleotides: TGTGCCAGCAGTTCTCGGGCGGTCGTCGGGGAGCTGTTTTTT.

This chain joins TRBV12-3 or TRBV12-4 and TRBJ2-1; perhaps TRBD2 as D (6 bases). The CDR3 has 15 amino acids. V lost 6 bases to trimming and J lost 8 bases, with 20 bases between them. In nucleotides, the CDR3 is TGTGCCAGCAGCAAGAGTGGGGGGTTTGGGGATGAGCAGTTCTTC. Its translation is CASSKSGGFGDEQFF.

This clonotype has a single count. The gene calls are TRBV20-1 and TRBJ2-3, with TRBD2 matching over 11 bases. Germline loops: CDR1 DFQATT, CDR2 SNEGSKA (reference sequence). The CDR3 runs to 13 residues. V trimming: 7 bases; J trimming: 0 bases; junction bases outside the gene matches: 0. DNA for the CDR3: TGCAGTGGGACTAGCGGGAGCACAGATACGCAGTATTTT. Translating gives CSGTSGSTDTQYF.

The rearrangement links TRBV20-1 to TRBJ2-5, with 12 bases identical to TRBD2. Trimming removed 6 bases from V and 5 bases from J; junction bases left unmatched: 10. This CDR3 has 15 residues. In germline, CDR1 is DFQATT, CDR2 SNEGSKA (reference sequence). For the CDR3, the DNA is TGCAGTGCCCTGACTAGCGGGAGCGGAAAGGAGACCCAGTACTTC. Translated, it gives CSALTSGSGKETQYF.

V usage is TRBV25-1 and J usage is TRBJ1-2, with TRBD1 as a possible D gene (5 bases). This CDR3 has 14 amino acids. With 4 bases removed from V and 8 bases from J, the gap between germline ends came to 17 bases. Germline CDR1 and CDR2: MGHDK and SYGVNS. Here the CDR3 DNA reads TGTGCCAGCAGTGCCTCGAGGGACTCGGGCGGCTACACCTTC. As protein: CASSASRDSGGYTF.

The rearrangement joins TRBV7-9 to TRBJ1-2; possible D gene TRBD1, 6 bases. The V end lost 1 base, the J end lost 8 bases, and 11 bases lay between the germline ends. The length of the CDR3 is 13 residues. CDR1 and CDR2 (germline): SEHNR, FQNEAQ (reference sequence). This CDR3 reads CASSLGTASGYTF. Here the CDR3 DNA reads TGTGCCAGCAGCTTAGGGACAGCCTCCGGCTACACCTTC.

J is TRBJ1-3 and V is TRBV25-1, with a possible D match to TRBD1 (6 bases). The germline gives CDR1 MGHDK, CDR2 SYGVNS. Trimming pared 3 bases from V and 6 bases from J, leaving 9 bases between. There are 13 residues in the CDR3. The CDR3: CASSDAGVNTIYF. CDR3 nucleotides: TGTGCCAGCAGTGATGCAGGGGTAAACACCATATATTTT.

The chain uses TRBV9 and TRBJ2-3; D is undetermined. The CDR3 has 13 residues. Trimming cost V 4 bases and J 6 bases, with 12 bases left between them. Per the germline V gene, CDR1 is SGDLS and CDR2 is YYNGEE. The CDR3 region has the DNA TGTGCCAGCAGCTTCCAGGCTGGGGATACGCAGTATTTT. Protein sequence: CASSFQAGDTQYF.

This chain links TRBV5-1 with TRBJ1-1; D ambiguous. The length of the CDR3 is 14 residues. Germline V CDR1 and CDR2: SGHRS, YFSETQ. Between the trimmed V and J ends, which lost 4 bases and 3 bases, there was a span of 13 bases. For the CDR3, the DNA is TGCGCCAGCAGCCAGGTTAACCTGGACACTGAAGCTTTCTTT. As protein: CASSQVNLDTEAFF. Supplemented by reference TRBV5-1 and TRBJ1-1, the full variable domain reads KAGVTQTPRYLIKTRGQQVTLSCSPISGHRSVSWYQQTPGQGLQFLFEYFSETQRNKGNFPGRFSGRQFSNSRSEMNVSTLELGDSALYLCASSQVNLDTEAFFGQGTRLTVV.

The genes are TRBV2 and TRBJ1-5; no firm D call. Germline CDR1 is SNHLY and CDR2 is FYNNEI. Trimming cost V 6 bases and J 1 base, with 10 bases left between them. This CDR3 contains 14 residues. The CDR3 protein is CASSGRLSNQPQHF. In DNA, the CDR3 is TGTGCCAGCAGCGGACGTCTGAGCAATCAGCCCCAGCATTTT.

The chain has TRBV28 and TRBJ1-1; D might be TRBD1 (5 bases). Trimming shortened V by 5 bases and J by 3 bases, and 16 bases separated the two germline ends. The CDR3 covers 15 residues. In germline, CDR1 is MDHEN, CDR2 SYDVKM. DNA of the CDR3: TGTGCCAGCAGTCCCGCCTCGGCGGGGGACACTGAAGCTTTCTTT. Amino acids: CASSPASAGDTEAFF.

The chain couples TRBV7-2 to TRBJ2-1; 12 bases match TRBD2. The CDR3 contains 18 residues. CDR1 and CDR2 (germline): SGHTA, FQGNSA. With V trimmed by 1 base and J by 7 bases, 11 bases remained unmatched. The CDR3 coding sequence is TGTGCCAGCAGCTTAGGTCTAGCGGGAGGGCCGGGTTGGAATGAGCAGTTCTTC. This gives the protein CASSLGLAGGPGWNEQFF.